The sequence of this T cell receptor (beta chain) was determined in a study of post-analysis software for immune sequencing data. As for the study in general: Relapsing-remitting, secondary progressive and progressive-relapsing forms made up the multiple sclerosis disease courses. Notes on the study in general: By F measure, strong co-clustering occurred among samples prepared in the same batch. A handful of TRBV segments were more frequent in patients than controls; TRBV5-6, TRBV5-1 and TRBV20-1 belonged to this group. Diversity measured as normalized Chao1 was significantly lower in multiple sclerosis patients than in controls.

Per the germline V gene, CDR1 is MNHEY and CDR2 is SVGEGT. With 5 bases removed from V and 2 bases from J, the gap between germline ends came to 18 bases. This CDR3 comprises 16 residues. Only a few counts were recorded for this clonotype. Its antigen is as yet unknown. Incorporated into the TCR beta cDNA libraries were unique molecular identifiers, which served to reduce PCR and sequencing biases. Each sample of about 0.95 to 11 million input T cells yielded roughly 500,000 cDNA molecules, so each molecule approximated one T cell. TCRdb re-analysed the PCR reads in MiXCR, keeping a single row per CDR3 protein. The table includes some 690,000 distinct CDR3 sequences, 55% to 60% detected once.

The genes are TRBV6-2 or TRBV6-3 and TRBJ1-1; TRBD1 might be the D (5 bases). This sequence was found in a girl aged 2 to 10 with multiple sclerosis. Sequencing was carried out using blood. CDR3 residues: CASSPRDLTSNTEAFF. The CDR3 DNA reads as TGTGCCAGCAGTCCCCGGGACTTAACATCTAACACTGAAGCTTTCTTT.